A few counts support the clone carrying this TCR beta chain. Its antigen remains unidentified. Using its own MiXCR run on the 5' RACE reads, TCRdb lists one record per CDR3 protein. The data contain a few hundred thousand distinct CDR3 sequences, about 10% of them seen just once; the ten biggest clones take up over 20%. The sample is drawn from a study of CD8 T cells in ankylosing spondylitis. V dropped 11 bases and J dropped 2 bases, with 13 bases sitting between them. This CDR3 spans 13 amino acids. Germline assignment: CDR1 SGHVS and CDR2 FNYEAQ. Overall study results and limits: A CD8+ phenotype characterized the disease-linked clones, which were relatively rare in peripheral blood.

The TCR originated in a male donor with ankylosing spondylitis or in good health (not recorded which). This rearrangement joins TRBV7-6 to TRBJ1-5; D may be TRBD1 (5 bases). Sequencing used blood, either unsorted or a sorted T cell fraction (not recorded which). The CDR3 region has the DNA TGTGCCGGGGCCGCCGGGCGCAATCAGCCCCAGCATTTT. It codes for CAGAAGRNQPQHF.